The next 25 T cell receptor beta chains were all read from a single sample in a study of blood T cell repertoires in COVID-19. Generated by immunoSEQ multiplex PCR, the TCRdb table keeps only in-frame clones and is missing some. Seen here are 350,000 to 400,000 clones, 80% to 90% observed once, and the top ten hold around 1%. What was sequenced was PBMCs or T cells enriched from blood (not recorded which). These TCRs come from a man between 18 and 29 years old who had recovered from COVID-19.

The rearrangement joins TRBV18 to TRBJ1-2; a weak D match, TRBD1 (5 bases). V lost 6 bases, J lost 1 base, and 15 bases lay in between. CDR3 length equals 15 residues. Germline-derived CDR1 and CDR2 are KGHSH and LQKENI. The CDR3 nucleotides are TGTGCCAGCTCCCCTGACAGTTACCTTAACTATGGCTACACCTTC. Its translation: CASSPDSYLNYGYTF.

CDR3 residues: CASSQAGAGYTF. CDR3 DNA: TGCGCCAGCAGCCAAGCGGGAGCAGGCTACACCTTC. The genes are TRBV4-1 and TRBJ1-2; no clear D gene. Trimming removed 1 base from V and 8 bases from J, with 8 bases in between. The CDR3 spans 12 residues. Germline V gives CDR1 MGHRA, CDR2 YSYEKL.

Turning to this clone: The sample has other DNA sequences that encode this CDR3 too. The J gene is TRBJ2-7, the V gene TRBV6-2 or TRBV6-3; 7 bases line up with TRBD1. Germline V lookup: CDR1 MNHEY, CDR2 SVGEGT. V dropped 5 bases and J dropped 2; count of bases not matched to a gene: 0. The CDR3 has 12 residues. The CDR3 nucleotides are TGTGCCAGCAGTACAGGGGCCTACGAGCAGTACTTC. Translated, it gives CASSTGAYEQYF.

The chain combines TRBV30 with TRBJ2-1, with TRBD1 matching over 9 bases. The CDR3 is 12 residues long. V was clipped by 2 bases and J by 15 bases; unmatched bases: 8. Germline CDR1 GTSNPN, CDR2 SVGIG (reference sequence). CDR3 coding DNA: TGTGCCTGGAGTTCCGGGACAGGGCCTGGGTTCTTC. It translates to CAWSSGTGPGFF.

V and J are TRBV7-8 and TRBJ2-2, with D possibly being TRBD1 (6 bases). V was trimmed by 1 base and J by 11 bases, leaving 17 bases between them. This CDR3 has 15 residues. Per the germline V gene, CDR1 is SGHVS and CDR2 is FQNEAQ. DNA for the CDR3: TGTGCCAGCAGCTTAGGTACAGGGCGGCCGCCCGAGCTGTTTTTT. It yields the protein CASSLGTGRPPELFF.

This chain uses TRBV5-1 with TRBJ2-1, with 9 bases that match TRBD1. The trim removed 4 bases at V and 4 bases at J, leaving 6 bases unmatched. Looked up from germline, CDR1 is SGHRS and CDR2 is YFSETQ. This CDR3 has 15 amino acids. CDR3 nucleotide sequence: TGCGCCAGCAGCGATGGGACAGGGAAATACAATGAGCAGTTCTTC. It specifies CASSDGTGKYNEQFF.

V is TRBV10-2 and J is TRBJ1-2, with a possible D match to TRBD1 (6 bases). This CDR3 contains 12 residues. In germline, CDR1 is WSHSY, CDR2 SAAADI. Between the trimmed V and J ends, which lost 0 bases and 14 bases, there was a span of 13 bases. For the CDR3, the DNA is TGCGCCAGCAGTGAGTCAGGGGGGGCCGAGACCTTC. This sequence encodes CASSESGGAETF.

The chain recombines TRBV24-1 with TRBJ1-5; possibly TRBD1 for D (6 bases). This CDR3 has 17 amino acids. Trimming left V 3 bases short and J 0 bases short, with 14 bases between. Per germline, CDR1 KGHDR and CDR2 SFDVKD. CDR3: CATSDPGQHFSNQPQHF. CDR3 DNA sequence: TGTGCCACCAGTGATCCAGGACAGCACTTTAGCAATCAGCCCCAGCATTTT.

The gene calls are TRBV5-1 and TRBJ2-1; 8 bases map to TRBD1. The trim removed 2 bases at V and 7 bases at J, leaving 11 bases unmatched. CDR1 and CDR2 (germline): SGHRS, YFSETQ. This CDR3 spans 16 amino acids. The CDR3 reads CASSFNPSRGQNEQFF. The CDR3 nucleotides read TGCGCCAGCAGCTTTAACCCCTCCAGGGGGCAGAATGAGCAGTTCTTC.

The chain joins TRBV9 to TRBJ1-1; D unresolved. Trimming took off 1 base at V and 3 bases at J, with 7 bases between the two ends. Germline V gives CDR1 SGDLS, CDR2 YYNGEE. There are 13 residues in the CDR3. CDR3 residues: CASSVQLHTEAFF. In DNA, the CDR3 is TGTGCCAGCAGCGTACAACTTCACACTGAAGCTTTCTTT.

The chain links TRBV4-1 to TRBJ2-1; 13 bases are a match to TRBD2. Germline loops: CDR1 MGHRA, CDR2 YSYEKL. V was pared by 0 bases and J by 8 bases, with 10 bases of the junction left unmatched. This CDR3 region has 18 residues. The CDR3 DNA sequence: TGCGCCAGCAGCCAAGAGGGGGGACTAGCGGGAAGAAGAGATGAGCAGTTCTTC. As protein: CASSQEGGLAGRRDEQFF.

The chain uses TRBV7-9 and TRBJ1-6; TRBD1 agrees at 10 bases. This CDR3 spans 15 amino acids. V trimming: 9 bases; J trimming: 14 bases; junction bases outside the gene matches: 16. Germline CDR1 and CDR2: SEHNR and FQNEAQ (reference sequence). CDR3 DNA: TGTGCCAGTACGGCCCCGGGACAGGGGATAGAGGCCCTCCACTTT. This encodes CASTAPGQGIEALHF.

This clone was picked up a small number of times. This chain links TRBV15 with TRBJ2-7, with 7 nucleotides matching TRBD2. The CDR3 consists of 14 residues. J lost 0 bases, V lost 8 bases, and 7 bases had no gene match. From germline, CDR1 is LNHNV and CDR2 YYDKDF (reference sequence). CDR3 nucleotides: TGTGCCACCCGAGGCGGGGGAAGCTCCTACGAGCAGTACTTC. Protein: CATRGGGSSYEQYF.

The chain is built from TRBV2 and TRBJ1-5; D possibly corresponds to TRBD1 (5 bases). The germline V gene has CDR1 SNHLY and CDR2 FYNNEI. The CDR3 consists of 13 residues. Trimming shortened V by 8 bases and J by 6 bases, and 14 bases separated the two germline ends. The CDR3 sequence is CASLRQLSQPQHF. The CDR3 nucleotides read TGTGCCAGCTTACGACAGCTTTCTCAGCCCCAGCATTTT.

The V gene is TRBV28, the J gene TRBJ1-2, with 9 bases aligning to TRBD1. Trimming cost V 7 bases and J 5 bases; bases outside gene matches: 14. This CDR3 has 16 residues. Germline values: CDR1 MDHEN, CDR2 SYDVKM. The CDR3 DNA reads TGTGCCAGCAACCCGGGACAGGGTTTGTCGTGGTATGGCTACACCTTC. Translation: CASNPGQGLSWYGYTF.

This clone was seen only once. J is TRBJ1-2 and V is TRBV7-8; 10 bases agree with TRBD1. The trim removed 5 bases at V and 7 bases at J, leaving 4 bases unmatched. This CDR3 has 13 amino acids. Germline V gives CDR1 SGHVS, CDR2 FQNEAQ. CDR3 sequence: CASSGRTGGGYTF. CDR3 in DNA: TGTGCCAGCAGCGGTCGGACAGGGGGTGGCTACACCTTC.

This clone has only one observation. The gene calls are TRBV7-8 and TRBJ2-7; D gene ambiguous. V lost 0 bases and J lost 2, with 8 bases in between. The CDR3 length is 14 residues. CDR1 is SGHVS, CDR2 FQNEAQ, per germline. The DNA for the CDR3 is TGTGCCAGCAGCTTAGCGATGGCAGCCTACGAGCAGTACTTC. It specifies CASSLAMAAYEQYF.

This chain links TRBV29-1 with TRBJ2-7, with D maybe TRBD2 (7 bases). V was clipped by 3 bases and J by 2 bases, with 14 bases between them. CDR1 and CDR2 (germline): SQVTM, ANQGSEA. The CDR3 length is 14 residues. The CDR3 DNA reads as TGCAGCGTTGAGGGAGGGACACCCCCCTACGAGCAGTACTTC. Translated, it gives CSVEGGTPPYEQYF.

This chain joins TRBV12-3 or TRBV12-4 and TRBJ2-7; weak D call: TRBD2 (5 bases). The CDR3 extends over 12 amino acids. Trimming removed 6 bases from V and 1 base from J, with 7 bases in between. Here the CDR3 DNA reads TGTGCCAGCAGCGAGGGATCCTACGAGCAGTACTTC. Its translation is CASSEGSYEQYF.

This chain joins TRBV6-5 and TRBJ2-3; 8 bases fit TRBD1. CDR3 size: 13 residues. V lost 10 bases to trimming and J lost 7 bases; unmatched junction nucleotides: 10. Germline lookup yields CDR1 MNHEY and CDR2 SVGAGI. CDR3 loop: CAITDRAVNTQYF. In DNA form, the CDR3 reads TGTGCCATCACGGACAGGGCGGTGAATACGCAGTATTTT.

CDR3 residues: CASSPLAYNEQFF. The DNA for the CDR3 is TGCGCCAGCAGCCCCCTCGCCTACAATGAGCAGTTCTTC. The gene calls are TRBV4-1 and TRBJ2-1; D ambiguous. The CDR3 runs 13 residues. V gave up 4 bases and J gave up 2 bases, with 6 bases separating them. Looked up from germline, CDR1 is MGHRA and CDR2 is YSYEKL.

The chain employs TRBV7-9 and TRBJ2-2; D unresolved. The CDR3 sequence is 13 residues long. Trimming removed 11 bases from V and 6 bases from J, with 16 bases in between. Germline V gene sequence: CDR1 SEHNR, CDR2 FQNEAQ (reference sequence). Here the CDR3 DNA reads TGTGCCGGCCACGCCCAGTTCGCCGGGGAGCTGTTTTTT. Its translation: CAGHAQFAGELFF.

The chain employs TRBV12-5 and TRBJ2-1; 10 positions agree with TRBD1. CDR1 is LGHNT, CDR2 FRNRAP, per germline. The CDR3 runs 12 residues. The J segment lost 14 bases and the V segment lost 5 bases, leaving 6 bases of the junction unmatched. CDR3 region: CASGQVGTGEFF. For the CDR3, the DNA is TGTGCTAGTGGTCAAGTGGGGACAGGGGAGTTCTTC.

The V call is TRBV13, the J call TRBJ2-3; 9 nucleotides agree with TRBD2. Germline lookup yields CDR1 PRHDT and CDR2 FYEKMQ (reference sequence). V gave up 1 base and J gave up 2 bases; unmatched junction bases: 4. This CDR3 has 16 amino acids. Here the CDR3 DNA reads TGTGCCAGCAGCTTAGCTCTAGCGGGGTCCACAGATACGCAGTATTTT. Its translation: CASSLALAGSTDTQYF.

The chain couples TRBV12-3 or TRBV12-4 to TRBJ2-7; 8 bases line up with TRBD1. The CDR3 covers 13 residues. J gave up 3 bases and V 6 bases, and 4 bases lay outside the gene matches. As DNA, the CDR3 is TGTGCCAGCAGGATAACAGGGGGCTACGAGCAGTACTTC. This codes for CASRITGGYEQYF.